Sequencing of this T cell receptor beta chain was carried out in a study of shared clonotypes between healthy human individuals. Study outcomes and limitations: Compared with clonotypes that all four donors shared, non-shared clonotypes had lower generation probabilities. Naive CD4 clonotypes were shared across several donors at approximately 5.3%.

Generated by immunoSEQ multiplex PCR, the TCRdb table keeps only in-frame clones and is missing some. The sample records over 2 million clones, under 95% being singletons. CDR3 length: 15 residues. Germline V gene sequence: CDR1 MNHEY, CDR2 SVGAGI. The V gene lost 4 bases and the J gene lost 2 bases, with 15 bases spanning the gap. This clone was recorded only once. Its antigen is still unknown. The J gene is TRBJ2-7, the V gene TRBV6-5; D is unclear. The TCR originated in a man younger than 35 in good health. Some clones in this sample may be carry-over from other donors' samples. Material for sequencing was naive CD4+ T cells from PBMCs. Indicated subset: CD45RA+ positively selected. The DNA of the CDR3 is TGTGCCAGCAGTTTTACAGCCACCTACCCCTACGAGCAGTACTTC. Translation gives CASSFTATYPYEQYF.